One sample yielded the 23 T cell receptor beta chains listed below, sequenced in a study of blood T cell repertoires in COVID-19. The repertoire was sequenced with immunoSEQ multiplex PCR; TCRdb's copy has only in-frame clones and lacks some. This repertoire shows roughly 78,000 clones, roughly 86% found once; its top ten account for approximately 1.9%. The source material was peripheral blood. The receptors derive from a woman aged 60-75 years with acute or convalescent COVID-19.

The chain links TRBV18 to TRBJ1-1; TRBD1 agrees at 10 bases. The CDR3 contains 15 residues. CDR1 is KGHSH, CDR2 LQKENI, per germline. The junction had 5 bases not matched to a gene; V was cut back by 3 bases and J by 4 bases. CDR3: CASSPDRGLSTEAFF. In nucleotides, the CDR3 is TGTGCCAGCTCACCCGACAGGGGGCTGAGCACTGAAGCTTTCTTT. Complete variable domain (other parts from reference TRBV18 and TRBJ1-1): NAGVMQNPRHLVRRRGQEARLRCSPMKGHSHVYWYRQLPEEGLKFMVYLQKENIIDESGMPKERFSAEFPKEGPSILRIQQVVRGDSAAYFCASSPDRGLSTEAFFGQGTRLTVV.

The rearrangement uses TRBV4-2 and TRBJ2-7; D perhaps matches TRBD1 (6 bases). CDR1 and CDR2 (germline): LGHNA, YNFKEQ. The V gene lost 1 base and the J gene lost 2 bases, with 15 bases spanning the gap. This CDR3 region has 16 residues. This chain's CDR3 is CASSQGVGQTTYEQYF. The CDR3 region has the DNA TGTGCCAGCAGCCAAGGCGTCGGACAGACAACCTACGAGCAGTACTTC.

The genes are TRBV19 and TRBJ1-2; D not certain. The V end lost 3 bases, the J end lost 1 base, and 12 bases lay between the germline ends. Germline V gene sequence: CDR1 LNHDA, CDR2 SQIVND (reference sequence). This CDR3 spans 15 amino acids. The CDR3 region is CASSMKPYSNYGYTF. CDR3 nucleotides: TGTGCCAGTAGTATGAAACCGTATAGTAACTATGGCTACACCTTC.

V and J are TRBV4-1 and TRBJ2-1, with D perhaps TRBD1 (5 bases). The germline CDR1 and CDR2 sequences are MGHRA and YSYEKL. Trimming took 1 base from V and 4 from J, leaving 11 bases between them. The CDR3 totals 15 residues. The CDR3 DNA is TGCGCCAGCAGCCAAGTCTACGACAGATACAATGAGCAGTTCTTC. It is translated as CASSQVYDRYNEQFF.

The chain carries TRBV5-6 and TRBJ2-7, with TRBD2 identical over 15 bases. Germline CDR1 SGHDT, CDR2 YYEEEE. J gave up 4 bases and V 3 bases, and 5 bases lay outside the gene matches. This CDR3 is built from 16 residues. This CDR3 reads CASSSGLAGGQYEQYF. The CDR3 nucleotides read TGTGCCAGCAGCTCGGGACTAGCGGGAGGTCAGTACGAGCAGTACTTC.

The V gene is TRBV28, the J gene TRBJ1-2; maybe TRBD1 (6 bases). The V gene lost 3 bases and the J gene lost 13 bases, with 21 bases spanning the gap. CDR1 and CDR2 from the germline V gene are MDHEN and SYDVKM. The CDR3 loop spans 14 amino acids. Here the CDR3 DNA reads TGTGCCAGCAGTTTCCGTGACAGGAGCCATGTAACCACCTTC. Amino acid sequence: CASSFRDRSHVTTF.

This chain links TRBV28 with TRBJ2-7, with 9 bases lining up with TRBD1. CDR1 is MDHEN, CDR2 SYDVKM, per germline. The trim removed 7 bases at V and 1 base at J, leaving 8 bases unmatched. CDR3 size: 15 residues. CDR3 nucleotide sequence: TGTGCCAGCACTACTGCCGGGACAGGGTCCTACGAGCAGTACTTC. Protein product: CASTTAGTGSYEQYF.

The chain has TRBV5-1 and TRBJ2-3; TRBD2 matches 8 bases. J gave up 0 bases and V 0 bases, and 6 bases lay outside the gene matches. Germline CDR1 and CDR2: SGHRS and YFSETQ. This CDR3 comprises 17 residues. The CDR3 nucleotides are TGCGCCAGCAGCTTGGTTCTAGCGGGCGTGAGCACAGATACGCAGTATTTT. This translates into CASSLVLAGVSTDTQYF.

The chain carries TRBV3-1 (or the pseudogene TRBV3-2) and TRBJ2-5; 11 positions match TRBD2. V was clipped by 1 base and J by 3 bases; unmatched bases: 4. The germline CDR1 and CDR2 sequences are LGHDT and YNNKEL (reference sequence). The CDR3 loop spans 16 amino acids. The CDR3, as DNA: TGTGCCAGCAGCCAAGCGGGACTAGCGGCGGAAGAGACCCAGTACTTC. Translation gives CASSQAGLAAEETQYF.

The chain's CDR3 is CATSRGQEAGHGYTF. CDR3 sequence (DNA): TGTGCCACCAGCAGAGGACAGGAGGCTGGGCATGGCTACACCTTC. The chain recombines TRBV15 with TRBJ1-2; a possible D gene is TRBD1 (6 bases). Trimming removed 1 base from V and 6 bases from J, with 15 bases in between. The CDR3 runs 15 residues. Per germline, CDR1 LNHNV and CDR2 YYDKDF (reference sequence).

The table lists this clone with a few counts. V is TRBV5-4 and J is TRBJ2-4; 8 nucleotides line up with TRBD1. This CDR3 has 16 amino acids. Germline CDR1 and CDR2: SGHNT and YYREEE (reference sequence). V lost 2 bases, J lost 0 bases, and 4 bases stayed unmatched. The chain's CDR3 is CASSLGQGLAKNIQYF. CDR3 coding DNA: TGTGCCAGCAGCTTAGGACAGGGACTAGCCAAAAACATTCAGTACTTC.

V is TRBV5-1 and J is TRBJ2-3; D perhaps matches TRBD2 (6 bases). The CDR3 contains 15 residues. CDR1 and CDR2 from the germline V gene are SGHRS and YFSETQ. Trimming stripped 0 bases from V and 1 base from J, with 9 bases between. The DNA of the CDR3 is TGCGCCAGCAGCTTGGCGGGGGTGGGCACAGATACGCAGTATTTT. Encoded protein: CASSLAGVGTDTQYF.

The CDR3 spells CASSQGTIGAFF. The CDR3, as DNA: TGTGCCAGCAGCCAAGGAACTATTGGAGCTTTCTTT. The V and J genes are TRBV3-1 (or the pseudogene TRBV3-2) and TRBJ1-1; no definite D call. Per germline, CDR1 LGHDT and CDR2 YNNKEL (reference sequence). The CDR3 contains 12 residues. V was pared by 1 base and J by 10 bases, with 10 bases between.

V gene TRBV30 combines with J gene TRBJ2-1; 7 bases are a match to TRBD1. The germline gives CDR1 GTSNPN, CDR2 SVGIG (reference sequence). This CDR3 is built from 13 residues. V lost 2 bases to trimming and J lost 10 bases; unmatched junction nucleotides: 8. CDR3 coding DNA: TGTGCCTGGAGTACCGGGACAGCTGGAGAGCAGTTCTTC. It translates to CAWSTGTAGEQFF.

The chain is built from TRBV7-6 and TRBJ1-2; TRBD1 agrees at 8 bases. Per the germline V gene, CDR1 is SGHVS and CDR2 is FNYEAQ. The junction had 7 bases not matched to a gene; V was cut back by 5 bases and J by 5 bases. This CDR3 comprises 14 residues. The CDR3: CASSPAGGAYGYTF. CDR3 bases: TGTGCCAGCAGCCCCGCAGGGGGCGCATATGGCTACACCTTC.

This clone has just one count. CDR3 residues: CASSAGLAGGQDLQETQYF. CDR3 nucleotide sequence: TGTGCCAGCAGTGCGGGACTAGCGGGGGGGCAGGACCTACAAGAGACCCAGTACTTC. The chain combines TRBV28 with TRBJ2-5; 16 bases agree with TRBD2. Germline CDR1 reads MDHEN; CDR2 reads SYDVKM. The V segment lost 5 bases and the J segment 2 bases; nucleotides outside the gene matches: 11. CDR3 length equals 19 residues.

CDR3 in amino acids: CAISPGQGSTGELFF. CDR3 nucleotide sequence: TGTGCCATCAGTCCGGGACAGGGATCCACCGGGGAGCTGTTTTTT. The chain carries TRBV10-3 and TRBJ2-2, with TRBD1 matching 9 bases. CDR3 length: 15 amino acids. CDR1 is ENHRY, CDR2 SYGVKD, per germline. V was clipped by 5 bases and J by 4 bases; unmatched bases: 5.

The genes are TRBV9 and TRBJ2-1, with 9 nucleotides matching TRBD1. Germline CDR1 is SGDLS and CDR2 is YYNGEE. J lost 7 bases, V lost 1 base, and 6 bases had no gene match. The CDR3 sequence is 15 residues long. CDR3 in amino acids: CASSVLRTGVNEQFF. CDR3 DNA: TGTGCCAGCAGCGTACTGAGGACAGGGGTTAATGAGCAGTTCTTC. Complete variable domain (other parts from reference TRBV9 and TRBJ2-1): DSGVTQTPKHLITATGQRVTLRCSPRSGDLSVYWYQQSLDQGLQFLIQYYNGEERAKGNILERFSAQQFPDLHSELNLSSLELGDSALYFCASSVLRTGVNEQFFGPGTRLTVL.

The rearrangement joins TRBV7-2 to TRBJ2-5; D call uncertain. CDR1 is SGHTA and CDR2 is FQGNSA in the germline V gene. Trimming cost V 1 base and J 3 bases, with 6 bases left between them. The CDR3 is 13 residues long. CDR3 loop: CASSLVAEETQYF. The CDR3 DNA sequence: TGTGCCAGCAGCTTAGTCGCGGAAGAGACCCAGTACTTC.

The gene calls are TRBV10-3 and TRBJ2-7; a possible D gene is TRBD2 (6 bases). The germline V gene encodes CDR1 ENHRY and CDR2 SYGVKD. The CDR3 is 11 residues long. DNA of the CDR3: TGTGTCATACGGGACTTCTACGAGCAGTACTTC. Amino acids: CVIRDFYEQYF.

V usage is TRBV6-2 or TRBV6-3 and J usage is TRBJ2-1; D gene unclear. Germline CDR1 reads MNHEY; CDR2 reads SVGEGT. The CDR3 is made up of 12 amino acids. Trimming took off 2 bases at V and 6 bases at J, with 5 bases between the two ends. The DNA of the CDR3 is TGTGCCAGCAGTTACCCCATCAATGAGCAGTTCTTC. Amino acid sequence: CASSYPINEQFF.

This sequence joins TRBV28 and TRBJ1-1; D is possibly TRBD1 (6 bases). V dropped 6 bases and J dropped 4 bases, with 12 bases sitting between them. Germline-derived CDR1 and CDR2 are MDHEN and SYDVKM. The CDR3 extends over 13 amino acids. CDR3 DNA sequence: TGTGCCAGCAGCTTCCTCAGGGGCACTGAAGCTTTCTTT. The encoded protein is CASSFLRGTEAFF.

The chain employs TRBV7-2 and TRBJ2-4; maybe TRBD2 (6 bases). There are 14 residues in the CDR3. V lost 5 bases and J lost 5, with 13 bases in between. Per the germline V gene, CDR1 is SGHTA and CDR2 is FQGNSA. The CDR3 loop reads CASSGRWGENIQYF. DNA of the CDR3: TGTGCCAGCAGCGGGCGGTGGGGGGAAAACATTCAGTACTTC. The variable domain in full, completed from reference TRBV7-2 and TRBJ2-4, reads GAGVSQSPSNKVTEKGKDVELRCDPISGHTALYWYRQSLGQGLEFLIYFQGNSAPDKSGLPSDRFSAERTGGSVSTLTIQRTQQEDSAVYLCASSGRWGENIQYFGAGTRLSVL.